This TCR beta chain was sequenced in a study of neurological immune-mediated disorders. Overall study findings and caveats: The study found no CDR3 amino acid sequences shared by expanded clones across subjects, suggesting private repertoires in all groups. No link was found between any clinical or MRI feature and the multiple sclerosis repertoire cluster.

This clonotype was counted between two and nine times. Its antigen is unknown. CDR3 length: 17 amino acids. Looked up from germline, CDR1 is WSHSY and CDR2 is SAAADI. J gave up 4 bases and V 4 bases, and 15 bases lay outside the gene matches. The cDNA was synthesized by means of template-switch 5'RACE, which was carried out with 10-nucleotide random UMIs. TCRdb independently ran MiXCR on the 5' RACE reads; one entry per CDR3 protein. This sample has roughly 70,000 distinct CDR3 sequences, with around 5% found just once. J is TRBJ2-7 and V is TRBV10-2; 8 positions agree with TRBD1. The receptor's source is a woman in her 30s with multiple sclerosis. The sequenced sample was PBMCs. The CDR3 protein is CASSAATGDGFEYEQYF. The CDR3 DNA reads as TGCGCCAGCAGTGCGGCGACAGGGGACGGTTTCGAGTACGAGCAGTACTTC.